These 3 T cell receptor beta chains came from one sample sequenced in a study of blood T cell repertoires in COVID-19. This table comes from immunoSEQ multiplex PCR, and its TCRdb copy is limited to in-frame clones, with some not included. The repertoire includes over 150,000 clones, 85% to 90% of them detected once, and about 0.6% sits in the top ten. Sequencing used peripheral blood. Receptors were obtained from a man in his fifties or sixties with COVID-19, enrolled during active disease.

The genes are TRBV12-5 and TRBJ1-3, with D unresolved. Trimming left V 5 bases short and J 0 bases short, with 8 bases between. There are 14 residues in the CDR3. In germline, CDR1 is LGHNT, CDR2 FRNRAP. CDR3 protein: CASGIASSGNTIYF. For the CDR3, the DNA is TGTGCTAGTGGTATCGCGAGCTCTGGAAACACCATATATTTT.

The CDR3 here is CAAGRGISGANVLTF. The CDR3 DNA sequence: TGTGCCGCTGGGAGGGGCATATCTGGGGCCAACGTCCTGACTTTC. The chain couples TRBV24-1 to TRBJ2-6, with 7 bases lining up with TRBD2. Germline trimming cut 12 bases from V and 1 base from J; bases unmatched to any gene: 8. Per germline, CDR1 KGHDR and CDR2 SFDVKD. This CDR3 comprises 15 residues.

J is TRBJ1-5 and V is TRBV28; D gene uncertain. Germline V gene lookup returns CDR1 MDHEN and CDR2 SYDVKM. V was cut by 2 bases and J by 7 bases, with 15 bases left in between. The CDR3 loop spans 15 amino acids. CDR3 sequence reads: CASSLMGSGSQPQHF. DNA for the CDR3: TGTGCCAGCAGTTTAATGGGGTCCGGGAGCCAGCCCCAGCATTTT.